This T cell receptor (beta chain) was obtained from a study of T cells after yellow fever vaccination. Findings of the study overall: A faster peak, day 5 versus 15, was reached by the weaker secondary response. Post-booster reappearance was seen for most primary-vaccination clones (roughly 96% CD4, around 88% CD8).

The CDR3 extends over 14 amino acids. The germline CDR1 and CDR2 sequences are MGHRA and YSYEKL. Between the trimmed V and J ends, which lost 4 bases and 10 bases, there was a span of 17 bases. They built TCR cDNA with 5'RACE template switching, a step that put in a universal primer site and UMIs. TCRdb redid the calling of the 5' RACE reads with MiXCR, one entry per CDR3 protein. The sample consists of more than 350,000 distinct CDR3 sequences, under 14% of them appearing once. This clonotype has more than one count but fewer than ten. The antigen is undetermined. Source: PBMCs, taken on the day of the first yellow fever vaccination. This clonotype originated in a man aged 18 to 29 who received the YFV17D yellow fever vaccine. The chain joins TRBV4-1 to TRBJ2-1; D could derive from TRBD1 or TRBD2 (5 bases each). The CDR3 DNA is TGCGCCAGCAGCCGTTTCGGGACCCCAGGAGAGCAGTTCTTC. It is translated as CASSRFGTPGEQFF.